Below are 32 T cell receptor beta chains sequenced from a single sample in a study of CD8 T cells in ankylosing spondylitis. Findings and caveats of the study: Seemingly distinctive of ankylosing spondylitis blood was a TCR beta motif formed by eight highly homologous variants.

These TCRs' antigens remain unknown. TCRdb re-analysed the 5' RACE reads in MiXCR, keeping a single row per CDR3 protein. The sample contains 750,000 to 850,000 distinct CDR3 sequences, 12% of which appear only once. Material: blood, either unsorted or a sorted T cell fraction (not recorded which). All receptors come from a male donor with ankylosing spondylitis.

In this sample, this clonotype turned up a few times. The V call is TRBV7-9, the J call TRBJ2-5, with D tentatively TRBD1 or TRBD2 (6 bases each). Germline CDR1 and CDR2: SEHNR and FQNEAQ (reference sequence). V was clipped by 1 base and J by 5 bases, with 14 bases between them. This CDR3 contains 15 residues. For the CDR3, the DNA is TGTGCCAGCAGCTTAGAGTGGGGGGCTGTGGAGACCCAGTACTTC. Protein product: CASSLEWGAVETQYF.

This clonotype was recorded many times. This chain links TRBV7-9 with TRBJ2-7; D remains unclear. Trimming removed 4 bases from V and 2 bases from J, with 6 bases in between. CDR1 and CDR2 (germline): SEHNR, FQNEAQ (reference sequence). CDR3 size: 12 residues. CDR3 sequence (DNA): TGTGCCAGCAGCTCCGTTACCTACGAGCAGTACTTC. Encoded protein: CASSSVTYEQYF.

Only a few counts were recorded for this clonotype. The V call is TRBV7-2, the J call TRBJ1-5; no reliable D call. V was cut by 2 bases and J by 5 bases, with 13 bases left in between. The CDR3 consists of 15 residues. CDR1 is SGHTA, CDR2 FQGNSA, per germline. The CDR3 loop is CASSLYFIADQPQHF. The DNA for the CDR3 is TGTGCCAGCAGCTTATACTTCATAGCGGATCAGCCCCAGCATTTT. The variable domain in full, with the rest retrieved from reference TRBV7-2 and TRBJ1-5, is GAGVSQSPSNKVTEKGKDVELRCDPISGHTALYWYRQSLGQGLEFLIYFQGNSAPDKSGLPSDRFSAERTGGSVSTLTIQRTQQEDSAVYLCASSLYFIADQPQHFGDGTRLSIL.

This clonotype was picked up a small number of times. CDR3 DNA sequence: TGCGCCAGCAGGTCCGGGACTAGCGGGAGGCCCTACAATGAGCAGTTCTTC. Its translation is CASRSGTSGRPYNEQFF. The chain carries TRBV5-1 and TRBJ2-1, with TRBD2 matching over 15 bases. Germline loops: CDR1 SGHRS, CDR2 YFSETQ. Germline trimming cut 5 bases from V and 2 bases from J; bases unmatched to any gene: 5. The CDR3 spans 17 residues.

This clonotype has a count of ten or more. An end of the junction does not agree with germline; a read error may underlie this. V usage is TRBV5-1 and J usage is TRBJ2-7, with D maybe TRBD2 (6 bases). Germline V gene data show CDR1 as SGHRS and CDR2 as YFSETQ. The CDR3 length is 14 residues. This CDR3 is CASSLGGISYEQYF. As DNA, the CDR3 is TGTGCCAGCAGCTTAGGCGGGATCTCCTACGAGCAGTACTTC.

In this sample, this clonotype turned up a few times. DNA for the CDR3: TGTGCCAGCAGCTTAGATGGGACCGCATACAATGAGCAGTTCTTC. Protein sequence: CASSLDGTAYNEQFF. This chain connects TRBV11-3 to TRBJ2-1; D is perhaps TRBD1 or TRBD2 (5 bases each). The CDR3 runs 15 residues. V was cut by 0 bases and J by 4 bases, with 10 bases left in between. Germline CDR1 and CDR2: SGHNT and YENEEA.

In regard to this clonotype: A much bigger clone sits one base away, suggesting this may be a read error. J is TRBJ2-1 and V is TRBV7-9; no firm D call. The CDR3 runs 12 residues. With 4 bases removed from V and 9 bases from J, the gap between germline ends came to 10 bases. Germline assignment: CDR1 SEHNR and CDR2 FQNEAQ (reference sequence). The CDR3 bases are TGTGCCAGCAGCTCCCCATCTACTGAGCAGTTCTTC. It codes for CASSSPSTEQFF.

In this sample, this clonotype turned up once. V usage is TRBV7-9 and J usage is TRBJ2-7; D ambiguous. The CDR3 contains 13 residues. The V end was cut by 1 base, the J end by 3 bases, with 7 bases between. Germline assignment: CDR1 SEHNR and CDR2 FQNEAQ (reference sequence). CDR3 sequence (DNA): TGTGCCAGCAGCTTAGAAGATATCTACGAGCAGTACTTC. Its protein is CASSLEDIYEQYF.

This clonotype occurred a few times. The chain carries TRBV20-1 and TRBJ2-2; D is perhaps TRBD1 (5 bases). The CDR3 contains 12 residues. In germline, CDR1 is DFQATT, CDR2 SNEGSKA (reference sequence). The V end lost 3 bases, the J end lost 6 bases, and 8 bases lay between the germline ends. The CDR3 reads CSARSRAGELFF. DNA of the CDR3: TGCAGTGCTAGGAGCAGGGCCGGGGAGCTGTTTTTT.

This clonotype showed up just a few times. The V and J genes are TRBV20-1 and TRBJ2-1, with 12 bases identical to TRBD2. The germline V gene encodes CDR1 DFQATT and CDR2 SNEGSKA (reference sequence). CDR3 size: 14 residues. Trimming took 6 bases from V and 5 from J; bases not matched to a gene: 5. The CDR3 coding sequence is TGCAGTGCCACGACTAGCGGGAGAAACAATGAGCAGTTCTTC. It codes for CSATTSGRNNEQFF.

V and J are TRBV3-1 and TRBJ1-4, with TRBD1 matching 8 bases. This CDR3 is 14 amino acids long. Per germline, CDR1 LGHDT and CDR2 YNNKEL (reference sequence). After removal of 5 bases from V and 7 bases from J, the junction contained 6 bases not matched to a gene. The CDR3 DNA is TGTGCCAGCAGCTACAGGGGGGCGGGTGAAAAACTGTTTTTT. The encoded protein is CASSYRGAGEKLFF.

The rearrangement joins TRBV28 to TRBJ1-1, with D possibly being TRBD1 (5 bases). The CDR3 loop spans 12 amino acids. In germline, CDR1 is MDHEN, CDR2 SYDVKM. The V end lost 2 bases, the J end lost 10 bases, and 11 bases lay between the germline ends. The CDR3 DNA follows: TGTGCCAGCAGTTTAGAGGGGTTGCGAGCTTTCTTT. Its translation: CASSLEGLRAFF.

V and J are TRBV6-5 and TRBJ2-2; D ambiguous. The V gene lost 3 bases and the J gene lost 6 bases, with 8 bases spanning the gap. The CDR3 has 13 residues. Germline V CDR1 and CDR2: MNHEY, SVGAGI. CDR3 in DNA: TGTGCCAGCAGTTATGGTCCCGCCGGGGAGCTGTTTTTT. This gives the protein CASSYGPAGELFF.

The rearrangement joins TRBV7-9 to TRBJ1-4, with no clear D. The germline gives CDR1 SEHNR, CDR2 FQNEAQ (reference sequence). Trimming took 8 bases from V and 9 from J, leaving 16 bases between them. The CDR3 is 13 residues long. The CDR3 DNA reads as TGTGCCAGCGGACCTAACAACTACCAAAAACTGTTTTTT. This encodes CASGPNNYQKLFF.

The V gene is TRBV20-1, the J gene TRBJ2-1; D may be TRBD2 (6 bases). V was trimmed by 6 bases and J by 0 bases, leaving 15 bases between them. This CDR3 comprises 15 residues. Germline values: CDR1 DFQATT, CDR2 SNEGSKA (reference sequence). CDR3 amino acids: CSAPGRRSSYNEQFF. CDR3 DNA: TGCAGTGCCCCGGGGAGGAGGAGCTCCTACAATGAGCAGTTCTTC.

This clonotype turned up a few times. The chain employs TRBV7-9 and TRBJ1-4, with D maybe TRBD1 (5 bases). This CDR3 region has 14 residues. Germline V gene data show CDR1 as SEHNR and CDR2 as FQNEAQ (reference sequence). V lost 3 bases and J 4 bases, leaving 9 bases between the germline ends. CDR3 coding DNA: TGTGCCAGCAGCTTGGGAGGGGTTAATGAAAAACTGTTTTTT. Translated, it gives CASSLGGVNEKLFF.

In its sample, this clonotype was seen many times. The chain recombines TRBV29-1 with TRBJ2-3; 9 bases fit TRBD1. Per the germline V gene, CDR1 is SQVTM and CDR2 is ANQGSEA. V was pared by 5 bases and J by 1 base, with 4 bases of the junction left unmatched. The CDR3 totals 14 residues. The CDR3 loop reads CSVKQGAGTDTQYF. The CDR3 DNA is TGCAGCGTTAAACAGGGGGCTGGCACAGATACGCAGTATTTT.

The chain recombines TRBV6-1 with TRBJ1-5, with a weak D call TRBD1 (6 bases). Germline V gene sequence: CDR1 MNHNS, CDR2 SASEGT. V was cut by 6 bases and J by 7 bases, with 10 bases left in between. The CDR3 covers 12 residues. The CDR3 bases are TGTGCCAGCAGCCCACAGGGACAGCCCCAGCATTTT. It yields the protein CASSPQGQPQHF.

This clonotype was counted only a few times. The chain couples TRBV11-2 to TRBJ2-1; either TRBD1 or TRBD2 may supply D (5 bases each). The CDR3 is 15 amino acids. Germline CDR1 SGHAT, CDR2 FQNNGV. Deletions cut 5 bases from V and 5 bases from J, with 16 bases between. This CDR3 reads CASSLGTARDNEQFF. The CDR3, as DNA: TGTGCCAGCAGCCTCGGGACCGCCCGGGACAATGAGCAGTTCTTC. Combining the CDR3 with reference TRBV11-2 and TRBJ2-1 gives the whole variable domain EAGVAQSPRYKIIEKRQSVAFWCNPISGHATLYWYQQILGQGPKLLIQFQNNGVVDDSQLPKDRFSAERLKGVDSTLKIQPAKLEDSAVYLCASSLGTARDNEQFFGPGTRLTVL.

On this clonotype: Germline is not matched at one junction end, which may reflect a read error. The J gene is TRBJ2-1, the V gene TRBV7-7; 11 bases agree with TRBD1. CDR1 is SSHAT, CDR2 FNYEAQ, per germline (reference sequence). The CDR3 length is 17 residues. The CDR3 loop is CASSLGEWDRGDNEQFF. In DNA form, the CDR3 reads TGTGCTAGCAGCTTGGGAGAATGGGACAGGGGGGACAATGAGCAGTTCTTC.

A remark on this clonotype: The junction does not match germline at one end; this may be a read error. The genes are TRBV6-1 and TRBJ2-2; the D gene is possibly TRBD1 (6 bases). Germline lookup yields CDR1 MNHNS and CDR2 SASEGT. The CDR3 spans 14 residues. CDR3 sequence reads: CASSEGGWAGELFF. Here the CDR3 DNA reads TGTGCCAGCAGCGAAGGGGGATGGGCCGGGGAGCTGTTTTTT.

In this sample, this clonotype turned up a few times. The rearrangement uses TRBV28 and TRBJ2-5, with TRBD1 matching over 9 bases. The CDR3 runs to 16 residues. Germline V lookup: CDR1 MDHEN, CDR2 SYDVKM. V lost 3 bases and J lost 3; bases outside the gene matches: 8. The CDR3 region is CASSFVSWDREETQYF. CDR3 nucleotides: TGTGCCAGCAGTTTCGTTTCCTGGGACAGGGAAGAGACCCAGTACTTC.

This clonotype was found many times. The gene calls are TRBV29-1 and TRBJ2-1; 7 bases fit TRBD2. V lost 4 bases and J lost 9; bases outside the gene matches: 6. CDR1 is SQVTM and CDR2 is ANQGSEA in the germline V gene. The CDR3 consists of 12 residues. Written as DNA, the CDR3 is TGCAGCGTTGCTGGCGGGAGATTTGAGCAGTTCTTC. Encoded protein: CSVAGGRFEQFF.

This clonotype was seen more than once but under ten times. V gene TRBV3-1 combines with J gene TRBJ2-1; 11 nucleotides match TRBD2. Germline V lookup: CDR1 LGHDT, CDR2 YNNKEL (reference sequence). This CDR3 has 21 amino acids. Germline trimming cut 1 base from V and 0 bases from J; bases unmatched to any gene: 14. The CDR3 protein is CASSQVRLAGHFVLSYNEQFF. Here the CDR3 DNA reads TGTGCCAGCAGCCAAGTCCGACTAGCGGGGCACTTCGTACTCTCCTACAATGAGCAGTTCTTC.

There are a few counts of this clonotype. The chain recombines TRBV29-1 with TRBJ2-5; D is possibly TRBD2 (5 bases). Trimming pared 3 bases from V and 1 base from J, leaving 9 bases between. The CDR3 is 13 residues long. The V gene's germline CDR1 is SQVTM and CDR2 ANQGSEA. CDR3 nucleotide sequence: TGCAGCGTTGAGAGGGATCTCCAAGAGACCCAGTACTTC. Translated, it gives CSVERDLQETQYF.

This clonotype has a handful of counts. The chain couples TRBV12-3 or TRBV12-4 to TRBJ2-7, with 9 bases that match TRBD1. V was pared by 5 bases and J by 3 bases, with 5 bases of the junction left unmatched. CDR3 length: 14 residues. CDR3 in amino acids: CASSRDREDYEQYF. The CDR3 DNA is TGTGCCAGCAGTCGGGACAGGGAGGACTACGAGCAGTACTTC.

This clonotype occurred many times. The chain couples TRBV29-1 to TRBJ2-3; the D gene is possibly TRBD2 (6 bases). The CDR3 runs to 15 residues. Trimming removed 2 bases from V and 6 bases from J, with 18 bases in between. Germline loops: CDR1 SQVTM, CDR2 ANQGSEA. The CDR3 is CSVEHSKGTLDTQYF. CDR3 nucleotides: TGCAGCGTTGAACATTCGAAAGGGACTCTTGATACGCAGTATTTT.

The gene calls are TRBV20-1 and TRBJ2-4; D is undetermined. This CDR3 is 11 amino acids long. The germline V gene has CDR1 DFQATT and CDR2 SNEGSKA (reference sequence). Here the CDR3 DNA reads TGCAGCGGCGGCAGCAAAAACATTCAGTACTTC. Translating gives CSGGSKNIQYF.

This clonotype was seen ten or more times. This CDR3 reads CASRVAGVAYNEQFF. The CDR3 DNA is TGTGCCAGCAGGGTAGCGGGAGTCGCCTACAATGAGCAGTTCTTC. The genes are TRBV12-3 or TRBV12-4 and TRBJ2-1; 9 nucleotides match TRBD2. The junction had 5 bases not matched to a gene; V was cut back by 6 bases and J by 2 bases. This CDR3 is 15 amino acids long.

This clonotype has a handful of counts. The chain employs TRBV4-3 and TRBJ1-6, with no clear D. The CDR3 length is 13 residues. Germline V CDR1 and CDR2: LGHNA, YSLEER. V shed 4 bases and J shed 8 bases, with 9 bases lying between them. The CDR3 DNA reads TGCGCCAGCAGCCGCAATCCCCATTCACCCCTCCACTTT. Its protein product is CASSRNPHSPLHF.

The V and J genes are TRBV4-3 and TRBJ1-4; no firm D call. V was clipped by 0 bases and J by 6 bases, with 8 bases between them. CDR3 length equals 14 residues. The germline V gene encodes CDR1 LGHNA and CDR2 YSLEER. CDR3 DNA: TGCGCCAGCAGCCAAGATGGGGAGTATGAAAAACTGTTTTTT. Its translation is CASSQDGEYEKLFF.

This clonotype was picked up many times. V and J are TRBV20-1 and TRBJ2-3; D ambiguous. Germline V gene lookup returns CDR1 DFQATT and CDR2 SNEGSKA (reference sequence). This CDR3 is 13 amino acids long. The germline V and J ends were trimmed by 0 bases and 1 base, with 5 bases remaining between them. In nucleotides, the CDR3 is TGCAGTGCTAGAGAAAGTGGCACAGATACGCAGTATTTT. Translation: CSARESGTDTQYF.